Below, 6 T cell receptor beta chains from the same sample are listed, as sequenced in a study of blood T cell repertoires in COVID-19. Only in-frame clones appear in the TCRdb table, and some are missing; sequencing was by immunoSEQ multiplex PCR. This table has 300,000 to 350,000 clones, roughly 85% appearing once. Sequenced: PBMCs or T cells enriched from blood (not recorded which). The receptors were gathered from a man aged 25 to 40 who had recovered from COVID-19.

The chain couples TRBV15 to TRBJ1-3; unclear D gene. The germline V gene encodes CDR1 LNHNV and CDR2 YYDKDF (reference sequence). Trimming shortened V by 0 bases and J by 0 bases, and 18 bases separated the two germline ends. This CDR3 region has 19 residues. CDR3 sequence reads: CATSRDRVSGSRSGNTIYF. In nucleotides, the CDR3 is TGTGCCACCAGCAGAGATAGGGTTTCGGGGAGTCGCTCTGGAAACACCATATATTTT.

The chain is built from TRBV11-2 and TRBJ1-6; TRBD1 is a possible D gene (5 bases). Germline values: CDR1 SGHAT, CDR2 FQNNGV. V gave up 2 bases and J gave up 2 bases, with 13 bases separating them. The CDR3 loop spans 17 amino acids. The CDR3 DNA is TGTGCCAGCAGCTTACAGGGAGGAGGAACCTATAATTCACCCCTCCACTTT. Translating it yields CASSLQGGGTYNSPLHF.

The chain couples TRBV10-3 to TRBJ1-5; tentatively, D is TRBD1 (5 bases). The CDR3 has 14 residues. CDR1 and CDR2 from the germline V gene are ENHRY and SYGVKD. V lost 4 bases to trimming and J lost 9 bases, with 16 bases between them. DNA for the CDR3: TGTGCCATCAGTGCGGACATCCAAGGCCGGCCCCAGCATTTT. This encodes CAISADIQGRPQHF.

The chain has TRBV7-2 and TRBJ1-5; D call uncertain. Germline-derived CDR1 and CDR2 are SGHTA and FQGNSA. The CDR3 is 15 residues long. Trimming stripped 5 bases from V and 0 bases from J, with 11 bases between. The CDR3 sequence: CASSRDRYSNQPQHF. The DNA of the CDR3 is TGTGCCAGCAGCCGGGATCGTTATAGCAATCAGCCCCAGCATTTT.

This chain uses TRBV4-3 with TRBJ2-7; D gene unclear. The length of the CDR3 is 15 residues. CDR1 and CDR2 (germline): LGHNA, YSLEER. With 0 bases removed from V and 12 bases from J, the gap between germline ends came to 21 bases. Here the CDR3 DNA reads TGCGCCAGCAGCCAAGAATATACCCGTGCGGTTGTCCCGTACTTC. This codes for CASSQEYTRAVVPYF.

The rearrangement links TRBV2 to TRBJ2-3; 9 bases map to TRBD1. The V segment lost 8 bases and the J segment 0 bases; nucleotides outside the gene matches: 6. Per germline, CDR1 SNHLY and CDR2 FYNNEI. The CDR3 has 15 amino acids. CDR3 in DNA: TGTGCCAGCGGGAGGGACAGGGCTAGCACAGATACGCAGTATTTT. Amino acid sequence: CASGRDRASTDTQYF.